These 25 T cell receptor beta chains share one sample of origin, sequenced in a study of cytomegalovirus exposure and HLA in healthy donors (dated by TCRdb to about 2017). The library was made by the immunoSEQ multiplex PCR assay. A mixture of 60 forward primers for TCR Vbeta segments and 13 reverse primers for TCR Jbeta segments was used in the multiplex PCR. This is the immuneACCESS table as TCRdb keeps it, with only in-frame sequences that have V and J called. A part of the clones is gone; compared with another copy, unresolved V genes explain less than half, and the rest is unexplained. The sample table lists roughly 160,000 clones, around 80% of them with a count of one. The ten largest make up 1% of the sample. The source material was PBMCs. These receptors were taken from a woman between 50 and 59 years old in good health and CMV-seropositive.

The rearrangement links TRBV2 to TRBJ1-1; 12 nucleotides match TRBD1. This CDR3 is 15 amino acids long. V gave up 8 bases and J gave up 3 bases; unmatched junction bases: 7. Germline lookup yields CDR1 SNHLY and CDR2 FYNNEI. The CDR3 here is CASEGTGGAYTEAFF. Here the CDR3 DNA reads TGTGCCAGCGAGGGGACAGGGGGCGCCTACACTGAAGCTTTCTTT.

The rearrangement links TRBV4-2 to TRBJ2-5, with 7 bases identical to TRBD2. The CDR3 covers 14 residues. Germline values: CDR1 LGHNA, CDR2 YNFKEQ. Germline trimming cut 1 base from V and 4 bases from J; bases unmatched to any gene: 3. In nucleotides, the CDR3 is TGTGCCAGCAGCCAAGGGGGGGGTGGAGAGACCCAGTACTTC. Translation: CASSQGGGGETQYF.

The chain is built from TRBV11-3 and TRBJ1-6, with D possibly being TRBD1 (6 bases). CDR1 and CDR2 from the germline V gene are SGHNT and YENEEA. V lost 2 bases to trimming and J lost 7 bases, with 12 bases between them. This CDR3 region has 15 residues. Written as DNA, the CDR3 is TGTGCCAGCAGCTTATCAGGGGCGCGGAATTCACCCCTCCACTTT. It translates to CASSLSGARNSPLHF.

The chain couples TRBV9 to TRBJ2-2; possibly TRBD1 for D (6 bases). Germline V gene sequence: CDR1 SGDLS, CDR2 YYNGEE. V was cut by 4 bases and J by 5 bases, with 15 bases left in between. CDR3 length: 15 residues. In DNA form, the CDR3 reads TGTGCCAGCAGCAATACAGGGAGTGTAACCGGGGAGCTGTTTTTT. It encodes CASSNTGSVTGELFF.

The chain employs TRBV7-2 and TRBJ2-1; 7 bases fit TRBD1. CDR1 is SGHTA, CDR2 FQGNSA, per germline. V shed 1 base, J shed 2 bases, and the junction held 2 bases outside the gene matches. The CDR3 has 15 amino acids. The CDR3 bases are TGTGCCAGCAGCTTAGACAGGGGCGCCTACAATGAGCAGTTCTTC. Its translation: CASSLDRGAYNEQFF.

The V call is TRBV18, the J call TRBJ2-7; tentatively, D is TRBD1 (5 bases). CDR1 and CDR2 (germline): KGHSH, LQKENI. This CDR3 spans 13 amino acids. V lost 3 bases, J lost 4 bases, and 10 bases lay in between. CDR3 nucleotide sequence: TGTGCCAGCTCACCTCAGGGTGCTTACGAGCAGTACTTC. This sequence encodes CASSPQGAYEQYF. Based on the CDR3 plus reference TRBV18 and TRBJ2-7, the full variable domain is NAGVMQNPRHLVRRRGQEARLRCSPMKGHSHVYWYRQLPEEGLKFMVYLQKENIIDESGMPKERFSAEFPKEGPSILRIQQVVRGDSAAYFCASSPQGAYEQYFGPGTRLTVT.

V gene TRBV11-2 combines with J gene TRBJ1-4; D possibly corresponds to TRBD1 (6 bases). Deletions cut 3 bases from V and 8 bases from J, with 10 bases between. Germline V lookup: CDR1 SGHAT, CDR2 FQNNGV. This CDR3 has 13 amino acids. The CDR3 coding sequence is TGTGCCAGCAGCTTCGGCGACAGGGAAAAACTGTTTTTT. Its protein product is CASSFGDREKLFF.

This chain connects TRBV29-1 to TRBJ2-7, with 7 bases aligning to TRBD2. V lost 7 bases to trimming and J lost 4 bases; unmatched junction nucleotides: 10. Germline assignment: CDR1 SQVTM and CDR2 ANQGSEA. The CDR3 runs 13 residues. The CDR3 DNA reads TGCAGCGGGAGGGGAGGGAGTAAGTACGAGCAGTACTTC. This sequence encodes CSGRGGSKYEQYF.

The chain has TRBV5-4 and TRBJ2-3, with 7 bases fitting TRBD2. The CDR3 is made up of 16 amino acids. Germline V lookup: CDR1 SGHNT, CDR2 YYREEE (reference sequence). With V trimmed by 4 bases and J by 4 bases, 12 bases remained unmatched. Here the CDR3 DNA reads TGTGCCAGCAGCGTCCTTCTACGGGAGGCGGCAGATACGCAGTATTTT. Protein: CASSVLLREAADTQYF. The whole variable domain, filled in from reference TRBV5-4 and TRBJ2-3, reads ETGVTQSPTHLIKTRGQQVTLRCSSQSGHNTVSWYQQALGQGPQFIFQYYREEENGRGNFPPRFSGLQFPNYSSELNVNALELDDSALYLCASSVLLREAADTQYFGPGTRLTVL.

The V and J genes are TRBV27 and TRBJ2-3; 7 bases line up with TRBD2. Trimming cost V 3 bases and J 4 bases; bases outside gene matches: 4. Germline CDR1 MNHEY, CDR2 SMNVEV (reference sequence). This CDR3 region has 14 residues. The CDR3 nucleotides are TGTGCCAGCAGTTTGATGCTAGCGGCAGATACGCAGTATTTT. Its translation: CASSLMLAADTQYF.

This chain connects TRBV28 to TRBJ1-2; 7 bases line up with TRBD1. CDR1 MDHEN and CDR2 SYDVKM come from the germline V gene. This CDR3 contains 17 residues. With V trimmed by 6 bases and J by 7 bases, 20 bases remained unmatched. CDR3 in amino acids: CASSNAPQGQGGAGYTF. The CDR3 nucleotides read TGTGCCAGCAGCAACGCACCACAGGGGCAGGGTGGTGCTGGCTACACCTTC.

The chain joins TRBV5-5 to TRBJ2-5, with 7 positions matching TRBD1. CDR3 length: 15 amino acids. From germline, CDR1 is SGHKS and CDR2 YYEKEE (reference sequence). Trimming removed 3 bases from V and 3 bases from J; junction bases left unmatched: 8. Written as DNA, the CDR3 is TGTGCCAGCAGCTGGTTCGGGACAGCAGAAGAGACCCAGTACTTC. Its translation is CASSWFGTAEETQYF.

The V and J genes are TRBV7-2 and TRBJ2-7; 8 bases are shared with TRBD2. Germline V gene data show CDR1 as SGHTA and CDR2 as FQGNSA. V dropped 5 bases and J dropped 3; count of bases not matched to a gene: 12. CDR3 size: 16 residues. CDR3 nucleotides: TGTGCCAGCAGCGACACACGACGCGGGAGGAACTACGAGCAGTACTTC. It yields the protein CASSDTRRGRNYEQYF.

The chain carries TRBV7-6 and TRBJ2-3; 7 positions match TRBD2. Germline CDR1 and CDR2: SGHVS and FNYEAQ. The CDR3 has 13 residues. J lost 6 bases, V lost 5 bases, and 5 bases had no gene match. CDR3 sequence: CASSRTGGDTQYF. For the CDR3, the DNA is TGTGCCAGCAGCCGAACGGGAGGCGATACGCAGTATTTT.

V usage is TRBV19 and J usage is TRBJ1-6, with 9 bases fitting TRBD1. The junction had 5 bases not matched to a gene; V was cut back by 7 bases and J by 7 bases. The CDR3 consists of 14 residues. CDR1 LNHDA and CDR2 SQIVND come from the germline V gene (reference sequence). The CDR3: CASTQGALNSPLHF. CDR3 nucleotide sequence: TGTGCCAGTACACAGGGGGCTCTGAATTCACCCCTCCACTTT.

J is TRBJ2-7 and V is TRBV7-9; 9 positions match TRBD2. J was trimmed by 4 bases and V by 2 bases; bases with no gene match: 9. The CDR3 extends over 16 amino acids. The germline V gene encodes CDR1 SEHNR and CDR2 FQNEAQ (reference sequence). The chain's CDR3 is CASSLMAGGGEYEQYF. The DNA of the CDR3 is TGTGCCAGCAGCTTAATGGCGGGAGGGGGGGAATACGAGCAGTACTTC.

The sample holds one count of this clone. The chain carries TRBV28 and TRBJ2-5, with 9 bases fitting TRBD1. The J call is doubtful: the DNA matches TRBJ2-7 better. In germline, CDR1 is MDHEN, CDR2 SYDVKM. The CDR3 length is 15 residues. The CDR3 DNA reads TGTGCCAGCAGTCCGACAGGGGGAAGCACCTACGAGCAGTACTTC. Encoded protein: CASSPTGGSTYEQYF.

The gene calls are TRBV16 and TRBJ1-1, with 9 bases lining up with TRBD1. CDR3 length: 14 amino acids. Germline V lookup: CDR1 KGHSY, CDR2 FQNENV. With 5 bases clipped from V and 2 bases from J, the junction kept 3 bases outside the gene matches. CDR3 coding DNA: TGTGCCAGCAGCAGGGGACAGGGAAACACTGAAGCTTTCTTT. Amino acids: CASSRGQGNTEAFF.

DNA for the CDR3: TGTGCCAGCAGTCGAGGCACAGATACGCAGTATTTT. It is translated as CASSRGTDTQYF. This rearrangement joins TRBV6-1 to TRBJ2-3; D remains unclear. V gave up 5 bases and J gave up 1 base, with 4 bases separating them. The CDR3 sequence is 12 residues long. Per germline, CDR1 MNHNS and CDR2 SASEGT.

This rearrangement joins TRBV11-3 to TRBJ2-5; TRBD2 matches at 10 bases. The CDR3 loop spans 15 amino acids. J was trimmed by 5 bases and V by 6 bases; bases with no gene match: 9. Germline V CDR1 and CDR2: SGHNT, YENEEA. The CDR3 DNA follows: TGTGCCAGCAGTGGAGCGGGAGGGCCAACGGAGACCCAGTACTTC. Its protein product is CASSGAGGPTETQYF.

The genes are TRBV29-1 and TRBJ2-1, with 8 bases matching TRBD2. The CDR3 sequence is 16 residues long. Trimming at V came to 0 bases and at J to 3 bases, leaving 7 bases not matched to a gene. Germline V gives CDR1 SQVTM, CDR2 ANQGSEA. The CDR3 here is CSVEEGSGSRYNEQFF. The CDR3 DNA sequence: TGCAGCGTTGAAGAGGGGAGCGGGAGTCGCTACAATGAGCAGTTCTTC.

The V call is TRBV20-1, the J call TRBJ2-3, with 10 bases matching TRBD2. Per the germline V gene, CDR1 is DFQATT and CDR2 is SNEGSKA (reference sequence). The CDR3 runs to 10 residues. J lost 12 bases, V lost 5 bases, and 2 bases had no gene match. CDR3 nucleotide sequence: TGCAGTGCTTTAGCGGGGGGACAGTATTTT. This encodes CSALAGGQYF.

As for this clone: The CDR3 carries no conserved terminal phenylalanine or tryptophan, so it likely arises from a read error. This CDR3 is CASGSQDSPYEQYL. The CDR3 coding sequence is TGTGCTAGTGGTTCCCAGGACAGCCCCTACGAGCAGTACCTC. The rearrangement joins TRBV12-5 to TRBJ2-7; D perhaps matches TRBD1 (6 bases). Deletions cut 4 bases from V and 2 bases from J, with 12 bases between. The CDR3 covers 14 residues. Germline lookup yields CDR1 LGHNT and CDR2 FRNRAP.

The genes are TRBV7-9 and TRBJ2-3; D might be TRBD1 (6 bases). This CDR3 is built from 14 residues. CDR1 and CDR2 from the germline V gene are SEHNR and FQNEAQ (reference sequence). Trimming took 1 base from V and 5 from J, leaving 10 bases between them. The CDR3 loop is CASSLGQGIDTQYF. The CDR3 DNA sequence: TGTGCCAGCAGCTTAGGTCAGGGGATAGATACGCAGTATTTT. Full variable domain (missing parts from reference TRBV7-9 and TRBJ2-3): DTGVSQNPRHKITKRGQNVTFRCDPISEHNRLYWYRQTLGQGPEFLTYFQNEAQLEKSRLLSDRFSAERPKGSFSTLEIQRTEQGDSAMYLCASSLGQGIDTQYFGPGTRLTVL.

The chain carries TRBV7-2 and TRBJ1-2; 10 nucleotides match TRBD1. The germline V gene encodes CDR1 SGHTA and CDR2 FQGNSA. The CDR3 has 16 residues. Trimming took 1 base from V and 0 from J; bases not matched to a gene: 2. The CDR3 region is CASSLGGTGANYGYTF. The CDR3 nucleotides are TGTGCCAGCAGCTTAGGGGGGACAGGGGCTAACTATGGCTACACCTTC.